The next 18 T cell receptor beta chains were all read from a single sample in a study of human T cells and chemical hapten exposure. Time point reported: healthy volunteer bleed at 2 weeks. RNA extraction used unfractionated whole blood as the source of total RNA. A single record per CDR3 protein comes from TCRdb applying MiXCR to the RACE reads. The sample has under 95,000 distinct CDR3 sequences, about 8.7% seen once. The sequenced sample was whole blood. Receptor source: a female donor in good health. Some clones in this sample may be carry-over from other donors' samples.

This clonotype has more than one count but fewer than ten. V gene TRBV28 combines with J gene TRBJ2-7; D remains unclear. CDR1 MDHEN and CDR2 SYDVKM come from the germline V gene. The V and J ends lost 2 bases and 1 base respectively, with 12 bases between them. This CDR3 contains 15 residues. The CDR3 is CASSLGYGDSYEQYF. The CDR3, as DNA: TGTGCCAGCAGTTTAGGTTATGGGGATTCCTACGAGCAGTACTTC.

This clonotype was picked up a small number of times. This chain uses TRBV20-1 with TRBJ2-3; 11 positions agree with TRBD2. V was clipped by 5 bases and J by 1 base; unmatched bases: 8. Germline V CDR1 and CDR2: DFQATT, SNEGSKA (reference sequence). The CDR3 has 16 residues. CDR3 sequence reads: CSALPGLAVGTDTQYF. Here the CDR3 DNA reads TGCAGTGCTCTCCCGGGACTAGCGGTTGGCACAGATACGCAGTATTTT.

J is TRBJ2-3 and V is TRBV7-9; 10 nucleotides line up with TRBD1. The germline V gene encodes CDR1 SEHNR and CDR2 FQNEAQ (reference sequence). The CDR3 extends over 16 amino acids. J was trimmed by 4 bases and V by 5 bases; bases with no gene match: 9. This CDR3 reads CASSPGQGSGPDTQYF. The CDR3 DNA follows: TGTGCCAGCAGCCCGGGACAGGGGTCGGGGCCAGATACGCAGTATTTT.

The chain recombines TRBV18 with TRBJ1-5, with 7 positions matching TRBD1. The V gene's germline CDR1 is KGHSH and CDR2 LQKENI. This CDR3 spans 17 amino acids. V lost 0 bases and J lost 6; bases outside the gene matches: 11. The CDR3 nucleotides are TGTGCCAGCTCACCACCCGGGGCAGGGGGAGATAGTCAGCCCCAGCATTTT. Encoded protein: CASSPPGAGGDSQPQHF.

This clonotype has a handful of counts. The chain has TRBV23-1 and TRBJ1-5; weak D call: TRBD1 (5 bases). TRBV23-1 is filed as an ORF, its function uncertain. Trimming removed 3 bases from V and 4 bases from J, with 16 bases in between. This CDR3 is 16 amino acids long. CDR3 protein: CASSQHGTPRNQPQHF. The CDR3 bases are TGCGCCAGCAGTCAGCACGGGACGCCTAGGAATCAGCCCCAGCATTTT.

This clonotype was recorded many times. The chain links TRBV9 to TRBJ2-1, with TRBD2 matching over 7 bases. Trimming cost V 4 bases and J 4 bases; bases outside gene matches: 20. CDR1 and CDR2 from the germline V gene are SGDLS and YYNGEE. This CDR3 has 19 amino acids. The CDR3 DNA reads TGTGCCAGCAGCCCAGGGAGGGGTGAATCGGGAAGCCCATACAATGAGCAGTTCTTC. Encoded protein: CASSPGRGESGSPYNEQFF.

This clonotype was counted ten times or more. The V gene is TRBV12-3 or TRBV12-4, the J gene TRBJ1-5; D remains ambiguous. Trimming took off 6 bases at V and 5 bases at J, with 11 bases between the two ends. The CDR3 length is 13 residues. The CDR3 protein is CASRRTGYQPQHF. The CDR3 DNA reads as TGTGCCAGCAGACGCACCGGGTATCAGCCCCAGCATTTT.

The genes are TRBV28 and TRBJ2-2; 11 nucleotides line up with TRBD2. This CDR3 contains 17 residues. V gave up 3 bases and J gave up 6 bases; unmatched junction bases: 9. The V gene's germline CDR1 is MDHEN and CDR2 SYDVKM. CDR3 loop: CASSFYRSGRAPGELFF. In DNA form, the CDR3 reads TGTGCCAGCAGTTTCTACCGTAGCGGGAGGGCCCCCGGGGAGCTGTTTTTT.

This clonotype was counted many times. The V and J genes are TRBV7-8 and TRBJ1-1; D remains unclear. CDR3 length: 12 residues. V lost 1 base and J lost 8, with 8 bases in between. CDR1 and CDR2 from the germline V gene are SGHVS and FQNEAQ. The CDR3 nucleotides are TGTGCCAGCAGCTTAGGTGGAGGCGAAGCTTTCTTT. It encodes CASSLGGGEAFF.

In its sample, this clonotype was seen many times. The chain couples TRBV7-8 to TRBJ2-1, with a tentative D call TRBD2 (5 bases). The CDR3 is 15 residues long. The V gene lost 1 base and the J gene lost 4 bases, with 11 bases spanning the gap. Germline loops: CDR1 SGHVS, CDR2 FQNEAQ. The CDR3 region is CASSLVAGVYNEQFF. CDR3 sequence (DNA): TGTGCCAGCAGCTTAGTGGCGGGTGTATACAATGAGCAGTTCTTC.

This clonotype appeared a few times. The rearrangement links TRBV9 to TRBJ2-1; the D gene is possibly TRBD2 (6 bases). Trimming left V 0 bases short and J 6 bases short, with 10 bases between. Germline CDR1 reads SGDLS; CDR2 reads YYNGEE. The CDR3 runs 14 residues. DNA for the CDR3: TGTGCCAGCAGCGTAGCGCAGGGAGGCAATGAGCAGTTCTTC. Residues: CASSVAQGGNEQFF. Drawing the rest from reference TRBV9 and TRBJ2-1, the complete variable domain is DSGVTQTPKHLITATGQRVTLRCSPRSGDLSVYWYQQSLDQGLQFLIQYYNGEERAKGNILERFSAQQFPDLHSELNLSSLELGDSALYFCASSVAQGGNEQFFGPGTRLTVL.

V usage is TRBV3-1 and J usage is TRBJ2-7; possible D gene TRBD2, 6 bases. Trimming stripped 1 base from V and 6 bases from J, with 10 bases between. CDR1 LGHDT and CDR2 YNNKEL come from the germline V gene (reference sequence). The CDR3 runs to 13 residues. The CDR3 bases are TGTGCCAGCAGCCAAGTTCTAGCGACCGAGCAGTACTTC. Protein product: CASSQVLATEQYF.

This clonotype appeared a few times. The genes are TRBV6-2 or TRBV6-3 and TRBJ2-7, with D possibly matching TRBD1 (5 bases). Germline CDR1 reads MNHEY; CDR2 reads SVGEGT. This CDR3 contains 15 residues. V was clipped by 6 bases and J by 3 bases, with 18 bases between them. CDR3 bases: TGTGCCAGCAGACACGGACACTCGGCTTACTACGAGCAGTACTTC. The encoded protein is CASRHGHSAYYEQYF.

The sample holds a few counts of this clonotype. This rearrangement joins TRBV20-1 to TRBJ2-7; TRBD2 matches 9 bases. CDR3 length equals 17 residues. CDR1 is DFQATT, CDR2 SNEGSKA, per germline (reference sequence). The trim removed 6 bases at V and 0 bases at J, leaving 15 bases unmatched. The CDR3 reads CSARGNSASGDSYEQYF. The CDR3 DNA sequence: TGCAGTGCCAGGGGAAATTCGGCTAGCGGGGACTCCTACGAGCAGTACTTC.

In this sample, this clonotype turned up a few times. The CDR3 DNA reads as TGTGCCAGCAGTTTAGTCAGTACGGAGACCCAGTACTTC. Protein: CASSLVSTETQYF. This rearrangement joins TRBV28 to TRBJ2-5; D uncertain. CDR3 length: 13 residues. Germline CDR1 and CDR2: MDHEN and SYDVKM. V lost 2 bases, J lost 5 bases, and 9 bases lay in between.

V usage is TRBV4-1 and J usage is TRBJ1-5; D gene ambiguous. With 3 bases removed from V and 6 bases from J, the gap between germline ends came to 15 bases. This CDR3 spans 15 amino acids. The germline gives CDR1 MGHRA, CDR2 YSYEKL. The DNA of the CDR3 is TGCGCCAGCAGCCACTCCGGGCCTTTCGGTCAGCCCCAGCATTTT. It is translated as CASSHSGPFGQPQHF.

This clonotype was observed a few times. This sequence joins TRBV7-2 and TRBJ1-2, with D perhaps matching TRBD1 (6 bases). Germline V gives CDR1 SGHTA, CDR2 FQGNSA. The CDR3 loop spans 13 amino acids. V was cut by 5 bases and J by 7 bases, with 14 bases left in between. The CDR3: CASSQGFLGGYTF. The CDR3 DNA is TGTGCCAGCAGCCAGGGGTTTTTGGGTGGCTACACCTTC.

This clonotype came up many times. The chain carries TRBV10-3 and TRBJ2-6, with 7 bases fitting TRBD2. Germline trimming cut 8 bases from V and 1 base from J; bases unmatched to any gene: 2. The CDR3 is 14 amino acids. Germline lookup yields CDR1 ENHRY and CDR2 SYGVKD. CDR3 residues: CAIGGESGANVLTF. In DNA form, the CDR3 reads TGTGCCATCGGGGGGGAATCTGGGGCCAACGTCCTGACTTTC.